This T cell receptor (beta chain) was captured by sequencing in a study of Graves' ophthalmopathy and Graves' hyperthyroidism. Study-wide context: No treatment had been given when peripheral blood was collected at initial diagnosis. Findings and limits, study-wide: Using a 13-signature model, the authors split ophthalmopathy from stable hyperthyroidism, with roughly 91% sensitivity and approximately 84% specificity. In blood, most expanded thyroid clonotypes above 0.001 frequency were also detected.

As diagnostic evidence, clinical symptoms, serum thyroxine, TRAb, thyroid ultrasound and orbital computed tomography were relied upon. This clonotype was observed at least ten times. Its antigen is unidentified. Per germline, CDR1 MNHEY and CDR2 SMNVEV (reference sequence). V was clipped by 5 bases and J by 2 bases; unmatched bases: 3. The CDR3 contains 14 residues. RNA served as the template for amplifying TCR beta CDR3 regions. RT-PCR with HTBI primers came first, then second-round multiplex PCR. TCRdb called the multiplex PCR reads again in MiXCR, with one record for every CDR3 protein. The table has 200,000 to 250,000 distinct CDR3 sequences, under 25% seen once; the top ten hold approximately 39%.

The receptor comes from a woman aged 50 to 60 with Graves' ophthalmopathy. Sequenced material: peripheral blood. The chain recombines TRBV27 with TRBJ2-7; TRBD1 aligns across 10 bases. The CDR3 loop is CASSRTGGAYEQYF. CDR3 bases: TGTGCCAGCAGTCGGACAGGGGGGGCCTACGAGCAGTACTTC.